This note documents a single T cell receptor beta chain sequence. Assay used: immunoSEQ multiplex PCR; TCRdb lists only in-frame clones, some missing. The repertoire holds 350,000 to 450,000 clones, around 90% seen once, with over 5.5% in the top ten. These data belong to a study of control samples from healthy donors and cancer patients. The germline CDR1 and CDR2 sequences are LNHNV and YYDKDF (reference sequence). The CDR3 sequence is 12 residues long. Trimming took off 0 bases at V and 8 bases at J, with 4 bases between the two ends. This chain connects TRBV15 to TRBJ1-4; D remains ambiguous. Input material: PBMCs. The source of this sequence is a man aged 40-49 years with head and neck cancer. CDR3 sequence: CATSRDMEKLFF. As DNA, the CDR3 is TGTGCCACCAGCAGAGATATGGAAAAACTGTTTTTT.